The 19 T cell receptor beta chains listed next were all sequenced from one sample in a study of CD4 T cells in lung cancer. From the same resection, lung tissue at least 3 cm from the malignant lesion was taken. TCRdb's table, derived via immunoSEQ multiplex PCR, lists solely in-frame clones and lacks some. The sample holds 10,000 to 11,000 clones, around three fifths seen once. Sequencing was done on a sample of normal lung tissue taken away from the tumor. These receptors were obtained from a man between 60 and 70 years old with non-small cell lung cancer.

The rearrangement uses TRBV6-1 and TRBJ2-2, with a tentative D call TRBD2 (5 bases). V lost 8 bases and J 4 bases, leaving 17 bases between the germline ends. The CDR3 extends over 15 amino acids. Germline V gives CDR1 MNHNS, CDR2 SASEGT. The CDR3, as DNA: TGTGCCAGCCTCCCCGGGGAGCGAGTCACCGGGGAGCTGTTTTTT. Translation gives CASLPGERVTGELFF.

This chain uses TRBV15 with TRBJ2-1; 7 nucleotides agree with TRBD2. The CDR3 totals 18 residues. The ends lost 0 bases at V and 0 bases at J; junction bases unmatched: 8. Germline-derived CDR1 and CDR2 are LNHNV and YYDKDF (reference sequence). Here the CDR3 DNA reads TGTGCCACCAGCAGAGATAATGCGGGAGATACCTCCTACAATGAGCAGTTCTTC. It specifies CATSRDNAGDTSYNEQFF.

The rearrangement links TRBV27 to TRBJ1-4, with D perhaps TRBD1 (5 bases). With 10 bases removed from V and 5 bases from J, the gap between germline ends came to 14 bases. Per germline, CDR1 MNHEY and CDR2 SMNVEV (reference sequence). The CDR3 is 13 amino acids. In nucleotides, the CDR3 is TGTGCCAACAGAACAGGCCGGAATGAAAAACTGTTTTTT. Amino acid sequence: CANRTGRNEKLFF.

The chain employs TRBV6-6 and TRBJ1-5; D ambiguous. Germline V gives CDR1 MNHNY, CDR2 SVGAGI (reference sequence). CDR3 length: 15 amino acids. The germline V and J ends were trimmed by 2 bases and 1 base, with 9 bases remaining between them. This CDR3 is CASSYGQASNQPQHF. As DNA, the CDR3 is TGTGCCAGCAGTTACGGTCAGGCAAGCAATCAGCCCCAGCATTTT.

This clone appeared a few times. The rearrangement links TRBV27 to TRBJ2-2; D call uncertain. With 7 bases removed from V and 0 bases from J, the gap between germline ends came to 3 bases. CDR1 and CDR2 (germline): MNHEY, SMNVEV (reference sequence). CDR3 length: 12 amino acids. The CDR3 nucleotides read TGTGCCAGCACCTCGAACACCGGGGAGCTGTTTTTT. Its protein is CASTSNTGELFF.

Only a few counts were recorded for this clone. This chain links TRBV2 with TRBJ1-5; D is perhaps TRBD1 (6 bases). The CDR3 is 17 residues long. V was pared by 6 bases and J by 2 bases, with 20 bases between. In germline, CDR1 is SNHLY, CDR2 FYNNEI. The CDR3 DNA follows: TGTGCCAGCAGCGAATGGGAGTGGGAGGGGGGCAATCAGCCCCAGCATTTT. Translating gives CASSEWEWEGGNQPQHF. Together with reference TRBV2 and TRBJ1-5, the CDR3 gives the full variable domain: EPEVTQTPSHQVTQMGQEVILRCVPISNHLYFYWYRQILGQKVEFLVSFYNNEISEKSEIFDDQFSVERPDGSNFTLKIRSTKLEDSAMYFCASSEWEWEGGNQPQHFGDGTRLSIL.

Regarding this clone: Germline is not matched at one junction end, which may reflect a read error. The chain couples TRBV5-3 to TRBJ1-2; D is possibly TRBD1 (6 bases). TRBV5-3 falls under the ORF class, with uncertain function. The CDR3 extends over 8 amino acids. The CDR3 region is CARRTDSF. As DNA, the CDR3 is TGTGCCAGAAGGACGGACAGCTTC.

This rearrangement joins TRBV28 to TRBJ2-3, with a possible D match to TRBD2 (6 bases). The CDR3 spans 15 residues. Looked up from germline, CDR1 is MDHEN and CDR2 is SYDVKM. V was trimmed by 6 bases and J by 0 bases, leaving 13 bases between them. CDR3 protein: CASSNPLASTDTQYF. In nucleotides, the CDR3 is TGTGCCAGCAGCAACCCACTAGCCAGCACAGATACGCAGTATTTT.

The chain employs TRBV6-4 and TRBJ2-2, with a possible D match to TRBD2 (5 bases). The V end lost 0 bases, the J end lost 3 bases, and 5 bases lay between the germline ends. Looked up from germline, CDR1 is MRHNA and CDR2 is SNTAGT. The CDR3 runs 14 residues. The CDR3 spells CASSDSRDTGELFF. The CDR3 coding sequence is TGTGCCAGCAGTGACTCGCGGGACACCGGGGAGCTGTTTTTT.

The genes are TRBV9 and TRBJ2-3; TRBD1 is a possible D gene (6 bases). This CDR3 is built from 15 residues. Per germline, CDR1 SGDLS and CDR2 YYNGEE. V lost 3 bases to trimming and J lost 4 bases, with 15 bases between them. The CDR3 region has the DNA TGTGCCAGCAGCGCTTTAGTAACAGGGTCAGATACGCAGTATTTT. Its protein is CASSALVTGSDTQYF.

V is TRBV7-3 and J is TRBJ2-1; D is perhaps TRBD1 (6 bases). The CDR3 is made up of 15 amino acids. V lost 5 bases, J lost 7 bases, and 18 bases lay in between. The germline CDR1 and CDR2 sequences are SGHTA and FQGTGA. CDR3 in DNA: TGTGCCAGCAGCCCCCTAAACAGGGTAGGGAATGAGCAGTTCTTC. Protein sequence: CASSPLNRVGNEQFF. Looking up the rest from reference TRBV7-3 and TRBJ2-1 gives the full variable domain: GAGVSQTPSNKVTEKGKYVELRCDPISGHTALYWYRQSLGQGPEFLIYFQGTGAADDSGLPNDRFFAVRPEGSVSTLKIQRTERGDSAVYLCASSPLNRVGNEQFFGPGTRLTVL.

This clone was counted between two and nine times. This chain connects TRBV5-6 to TRBJ1-1, with D maybe TRBD1 (6 bases). Germline assignment: CDR1 SGHDT and CDR2 YYEEEE. Deletions cut 0 bases from V and 1 base from J, with 16 bases between. CDR3 length: 17 residues. The CDR3 is CASSLAKQGLRNTEAFF. The CDR3 nucleotides read TGTGCCAGCAGCTTGGCCAAGCAGGGGTTGAGGAACACTGAAGCTTTCTTT.

This chain links TRBV25-1 with TRBJ2-1; TRBD2 aligns across 10 bases. Germline V gene lookup returns CDR1 MGHDK and CDR2 SYGVNS. V trimming: 1 base; J trimming: 9 bases; junction bases outside the gene matches: 6. The CDR3 runs to 15 residues. Written as DNA, the CDR3 is TGTGCCAGCAGTGAATGGGCTAGCGGGAGCGGTGAGCAGTTCTTC. Translation: CASSEWASGSGEQFF. The variable domain in full, completed from reference TRBV25-1 and TRBJ2-1, reads EADIYQTPRYLVIGTGKKITLECSQTMGHDKMYWYQQDPGMELHLIHYSYGVNSTEKGDLSSESTVSRIRTEHFPLTLESARPSHTSQYLCASSEWASGSGEQFFGPGTRLTVL.

This rearrangement joins TRBV19 to TRBJ2-1, with 7 positions matching TRBD2. Germline trimming cut 8 bases from V and 7 bases from J; bases unmatched to any gene: 2. Germline lookup yields CDR1 LNHDA and CDR2 SQIVND (reference sequence). The CDR3 consists of 11 residues. The CDR3 coding sequence is TGTGCCAGTGGGGAGGGGAATGAGCAGTTCTTC. Protein product: CASGEGNEQFF.

The rearrangement joins TRBV19 to TRBJ1-1, with D perhaps matching TRBD1 (5 bases). Looked up from germline, CDR1 is LNHDA and CDR2 is SQIVND (reference sequence). The CDR3 consists of 14 residues. V was clipped by 5 bases and J by 1 base, with 11 bases between them. The CDR3 nucleotides are TGTGCCAGTAGTTTGGACACGACGAACACTGAAGCTTTCTTT. Its protein is CASSLDTTNTEAFF.

This clone has just a few counts. This chain links TRBV30 with TRBJ1-1; 8 nucleotides line up with TRBD1. Trimming cost V 1 base and J 0 bases; bases outside gene matches: 7. CDR3 length: 16 amino acids. Germline CDR1 is GTSNPN and CDR2 is SVGIG (reference sequence). The CDR3 DNA sequence: TGTGCCTGGAGTGAGGGGACAGGAGCCTTGAACACTGAAGCTTTCTTT. Translation gives CAWSEGTGALNTEAFF.

The chain uses TRBV11-2 and TRBJ1-1; perhaps TRBD1 as D (5 bases). V was cut by 5 bases and J by 6 bases, with 19 bases left in between. The CDR3 is 15 amino acids. CDR1 and CDR2 (germline): SGHAT, FQNNGV. The CDR3 protein is CASSLGGGLRSEAFF. The CDR3 DNA follows: TGTGCCAGCAGCCTGGGGGGAGGGCTGAGGTCTGAAGCTTTCTTT.

The chain employs TRBV19 and TRBJ2-4, with TRBD1 matching 10 bases. Looked up from germline, CDR1 is LNHDA and CDR2 is SQIVND (reference sequence). This CDR3 contains 13 residues. Trimming took 6 bases from V and 9 from J; bases not matched to a gene: 5. The CDR3 DNA sequence: TGTGCCAGTAGCGGGACAGGGGACTCCATTCAGTACTTC. Its translation: CASSGTGDSIQYF.

This clone has only one observation. The V gene is TRBV12-5, the J gene TRBJ2-5; D unclear. CDR3 size: 13 residues. Germline V gives CDR1 LGHNT, CDR2 FRNRAP. Trimming shortened V by 1 base and J by 4 bases, and 7 bases separated the two germline ends. The CDR3 DNA follows: TGTGCTAGTGGTTTGGGTCCTCTAGAGACCCAGTACTTC. Translation gives CASGLGPLETQYF.